The entry below describes one TCR beta chain. These data belong to a study of blood T cell repertoires in COVID-19. For the study at large: Sites in the United States, Italy and Spain provided acute and convalescent COVID-19 samples.

In the original processing: Reference gene primer amplification gave nucleated cell count estimates. Data came from immunoSEQ multiplex PCR; TCRdb stores just in-frame clones and leaves some out. V, J and clone size are taken as reported in that table, and D and trimming were inferred from the DNA itself. Found here are 200,000 to 250,000 clones, approximately 80% of them singletons; the top ten hold 3.5% to 4.5%. Clinical histories supplied by participants themselves formed the basis of cohort assignment. V lost 1 base and J lost 0, with 11 bases in between. The V gene's germline CDR1 is KGHSH and CDR2 LQKENI. The CDR3 is 16 residues long.

This receptor was taken from a young man with acute COVID-19. Material for sequencing was PBMCs or T cells enriched from blood (not recorded which). The V and J genes are TRBV18 and TRBJ2-3; D is possibly TRBD2 (6 bases). DNA for the CDR3: TGTGCCAGCTCACCACAAGGCGGGGCTAGCACAGATACGCAGTATTTT. Residues: CASSPQGGASTDTQYF.